This T cell receptor (beta chain) originates from a study of CD8 T cells in Susac syndrome. Study summary: The sequenced Susac syndrome patients comprised five or six with active disease and fewer than 10 in remission.

The germline gives CDR1 SGHTA, CDR2 FQGNSA. The CDR3 length is 14 residues. V dropped 4 bases and J dropped 0 bases, with 10 bases sitting between them. Random hexamers were used to reverse transcribe the RNA input (about 0.45 to 1 ug). Coverage of TCR beta CDR3 amplification by immunoSEQ multiplex PCR extended to 54 Vbeta and 13 Jbeta. TCRdb re-analysed the immunoSEQ multiplex PCR reads in MiXCR, keeping a single row per CDR3 protein. The data show about 120,000 distinct CDR3 sequences, 96% seen once. The rearrangement links TRBV7-2 to TRBJ2-7; D is possibly TRBD1 or TRBD2 (5 bases each). The sequencing input was CD4+ T cells from PBMCs. This receptor was taken from a human donor with Susac syndrome. The CDR3 nucleotides are TGTGCCAGCAGCTGGGACGGACCCTCCTACGAGCAGTACTTC. This sequence encodes CASSWDGPSYEQYF.